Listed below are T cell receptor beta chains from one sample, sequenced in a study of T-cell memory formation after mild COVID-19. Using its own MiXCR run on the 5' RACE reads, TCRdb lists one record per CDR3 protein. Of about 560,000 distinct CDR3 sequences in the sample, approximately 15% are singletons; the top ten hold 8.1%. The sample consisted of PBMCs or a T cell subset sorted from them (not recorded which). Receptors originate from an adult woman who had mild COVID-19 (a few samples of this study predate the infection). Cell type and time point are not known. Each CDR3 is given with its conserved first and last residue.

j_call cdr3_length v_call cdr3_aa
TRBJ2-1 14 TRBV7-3 CASSLASVNNEQFF
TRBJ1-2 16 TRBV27 CASSTSGGLGGRSYTF
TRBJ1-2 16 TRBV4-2 CASSQDGPGDTGGYTF
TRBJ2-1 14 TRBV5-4 CASSGPGLYNEQFF
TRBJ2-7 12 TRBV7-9 CASSLDIRGASF
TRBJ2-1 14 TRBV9 CASSVGGPSNEQFF
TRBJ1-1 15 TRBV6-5 CASSYYRGMNTEAFF
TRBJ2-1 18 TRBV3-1 CASSQFIAGVGGQNEQFF
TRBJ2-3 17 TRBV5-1 CASSLVGGQGGADTQYF
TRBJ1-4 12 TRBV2 CASNRLTEKLFF
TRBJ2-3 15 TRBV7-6 CASSSSGSRTDTQYF
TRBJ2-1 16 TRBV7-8 CASSLLGAAVNNEQFF
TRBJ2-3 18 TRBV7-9 CASSSDSAGGVNTDTQYF
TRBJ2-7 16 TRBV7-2 CASSLRLAGGPYEQYF
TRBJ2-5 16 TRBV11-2 CASSLGLAGWQETQYF
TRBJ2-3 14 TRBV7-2 CASSYGTPTDTQYF
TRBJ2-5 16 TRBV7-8 CASSPQSGGPTETQYF
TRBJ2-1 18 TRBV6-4 CASSAEPQGVLSYNEQFF
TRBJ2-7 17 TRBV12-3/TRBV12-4 CASSARDSPLLRYEQYF
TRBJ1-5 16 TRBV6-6 CASSYGKGWIGQPQHF
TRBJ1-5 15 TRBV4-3 CASSQEMGLNQPQHF
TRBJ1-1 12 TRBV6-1 CASVTGGTEAFF
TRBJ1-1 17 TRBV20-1 CSARDKLQGGVNTEAFF
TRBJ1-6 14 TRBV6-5 CATGGDPSRSPLHF
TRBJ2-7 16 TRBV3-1 CASSQPRDGPSYEQYF
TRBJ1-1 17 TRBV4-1 CASNLVEAPSWNTEAFF
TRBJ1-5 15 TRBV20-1 CSARDPGDPVQPQHF
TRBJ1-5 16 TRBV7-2 CASSFSDRIPGQPQHF
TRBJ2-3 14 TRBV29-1 CSVVGTSSTDTQYF
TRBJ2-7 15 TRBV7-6 CASSLEAGSSYEQYF
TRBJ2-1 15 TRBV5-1 CASSLASGNYNEQFF
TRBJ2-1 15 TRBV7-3 CASSAGLAGGGEQFF
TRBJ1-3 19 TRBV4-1 CASSQGVPGELRSGNTIYF
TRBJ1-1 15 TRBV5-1 CASSLGRGRDTEAFF
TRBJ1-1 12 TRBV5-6 CASSLVTGEAFF
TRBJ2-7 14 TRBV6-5 CASSSGTGYYEQYF
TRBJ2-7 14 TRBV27 CASRMTGGSYEQYF
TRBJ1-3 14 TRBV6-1 CASRDDSTTDTIYF
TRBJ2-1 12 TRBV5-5 CASSLDRYEQFF
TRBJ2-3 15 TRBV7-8 CASSFGGTTPDTQYF
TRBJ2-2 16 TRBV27 CASSLSLGLGPGELFF
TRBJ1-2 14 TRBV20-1 CSATEVRGYYGYTF
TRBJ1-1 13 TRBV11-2 CASSLGQATEAFF
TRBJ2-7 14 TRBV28 CASSLVGASYEQYF
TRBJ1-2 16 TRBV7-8 CASSLAGQNTNYGYTF
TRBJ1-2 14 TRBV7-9 CASGGRPGPYGYTF
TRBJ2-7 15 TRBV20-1 CSALIRSGTIYEQYF
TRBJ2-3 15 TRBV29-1 CSAPPPDRVPDTQYF
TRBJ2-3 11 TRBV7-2 CASKGTDTQYF
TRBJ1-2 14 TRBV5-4 CASSPGTVLYGYTF
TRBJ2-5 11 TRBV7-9 CASSDSETQYF
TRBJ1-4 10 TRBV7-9 CAYGGEKLFF
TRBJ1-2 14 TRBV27 CASSSPGEVYGYTF